This T cell receptor beta chain stems from a study of blood T cell repertoires in COVID-19. Whole-study context: Samples of COVID-19 (acute and convalescent) were obtained from the United States, Italy and Spain. Sources were T cells, B-cell-depleted T cells, or PBMCs; the material itself was cDNA or gDNA.

In the original workflow: Amplification from reference gene primers served as the basis for estimated nucleated cell counts. Using immunoSEQ multiplex PCR, the repertoire was profiled, and TCRdb retains in-frame clones only, with some absent. That table gives V, J and clone size, and the DNA gave D and trimming. Altogether 200,000 or so clones are present, 79% being singletons, with the ten largest covering roughly 17%. The CDR3 runs 14 residues. The V end was cut by 1 base, the J end by 5 bases, with 11 bases between. Germline V gives CDR1 MGHRA, CDR2 YSYEKL. This receptor was obtained from a man between 60 and 70 years old with active or convalescent COVID-19. The chain recombines TRBV4-1 with TRBJ2-5; no clear D gene. The specimen was peripheral blood. Here the CDR3 reads CASSQVEAPETQYF. The CDR3 region has the DNA TGCGCCAGCAGCCAAGTTGAGGCCCCGGAGACCCAGTACTTC.